The 21 T cell receptor beta chains in this list originate from one sample, sequenced in a study of cytomegalovirus exposure and HLA in healthy donors. Amplification used 60 Vbeta primers and 13 Jbeta primers. Clones were read by immunoSEQ multiplex PCR, and TCRdb kept only the in-frame ones, dropping some. The sample records about 140,000 clones, 70% to 80% being singletons. The specimen was PBMCs. These receptors originate from a middle-aged woman in good health and CMV-seronegative.

The chain has TRBV6-1 and TRBJ2-5, with 10 bases identical to TRBD2. The CDR3 covers 14 residues. After removal of 3 bases from V and 6 bases from J, the junction contained 4 bases not matched to a gene. Per the germline V gene, CDR1 is MNHNS and CDR2 is SASEGT. The CDR3 loop reads CASSDGLAVKTQYF. The DNA of the CDR3 is TGTGCCAGCAGTGACGGACTAGCGGTTAAGACCCAGTACTTC.

The chain links TRBV5-4 to TRBJ2-7; 7 nucleotides agree with TRBD2. The germline V gene has CDR1 SGHNT and CDR2 YYREEE (reference sequence). This CDR3 is 14 amino acids long. After removal of 4 bases from V and 2 bases from J, the junction contained 6 bases not matched to a gene. The CDR3 DNA is TGTGCCAGCAGCCCCTCCGGGAGGCCCTACGAGCAGTACTTC. Its protein product is CASSPSGRPYEQYF.

This chain uses TRBV18 with TRBJ1-1, with D possibly TRBD1 on 5 matching bases. V was pared by 1 base and J by 4 bases, with 10 bases between. CDR3 length: 14 amino acids. Germline values: CDR1 KGHSH, CDR2 LQKENI. CDR3 region: CASSPLSGPTEAFF. DNA of the CDR3: TGTGCCAGCTCACCACTATCAGGGCCCACTGAAGCTTTCTTT.

The chain employs TRBV6-5 and TRBJ1-2, with 9 bases that match TRBD1. This CDR3 spans 13 amino acids. Germline V gene lookup returns CDR1 MNHEY and CDR2 SVGAGI. Trimming at V came to 5 bases and at J to 6 bases, leaving 4 bases not matched to a gene. CDR3 in amino acids: CASSRDRENGYTF. DNA of the CDR3: TGTGCCAGCAGTCGGGACAGGGAGAATGGCTACACCTTC.

This sequence joins TRBV10-2 and TRBJ1-5; D is ambiguous. Trimming took 7 bases from V and 0 from J, leaving 10 bases between them. This CDR3 comprises 14 residues. Germline lookup yields CDR1 WSHSY and CDR2 SAAADI. CDR3 bases: TGCGCCAGCACTCCCACAGATAGCAATCAGCCCCAGCATTTT. Residues: CASTPTDSNQPQHF.

This clone was found once. The chain couples TRBV5-1 to TRBJ1-4; D is perhaps TRBD1 (6 bases). The germline V gene has CDR1 SGHRS and CDR2 YFSETQ. The CDR3 consists of 15 residues. With 0 bases removed from V and 6 bases from J, the gap between germline ends came to 12 bases. Here the CDR3 reads CASSLDGGADEKLFF. In DNA form, the CDR3 reads TGCGCCAGCAGCTTGGATGGGGGCGCCGATGAAAAACTGTTTTTT.

This chain connects TRBV5-1 to TRBJ2-3; D not resolved. Germline loops: CDR1 SGHRS, CDR2 YFSETQ. The CDR3 has 13 residues. V was cut by 2 bases and J by 1 base, with 5 bases left in between. Here the CDR3 reads CASSFRGTDTQYF. The CDR3 bases are TGCGCCAGCAGCTTCCGGGGCACAGATACGCAGTATTTT.

This clone was detected only a few times. The chain combines TRBV7-9 with TRBJ2-2; D possibly corresponds to TRBD2 (6 bases). The CDR3 contains 19 residues. V was trimmed by 1 base and J by 6 bases, leaving 24 bases between them. In germline, CDR1 is SEHNR, CDR2 FQNEAQ (reference sequence). CDR3: CASSLGFERAGNRAGELFF. CDR3 in DNA: TGTGCCAGCAGCTTAGGATTTGAGCGTGCGGGGAACCGGGCCGGGGAGCTGTTTTTT.

The chain couples TRBV9 to TRBJ1-1; a possible D gene is TRBD1 (5 bases). The CDR3 loop spans 13 amino acids. Germline V gene lookup returns CDR1 SGDLS and CDR2 YYNGEE. V shed 0 bases and J shed 5 bases, with 8 bases lying between them. CDR3 sequence reads: CASSVGRETEAFF. CDR3 nucleotide sequence: TGTGCCAGCAGCGTAGGCAGGGAAACTGAAGCTTTCTTT. Drawing the rest from reference TRBV9 and TRBJ1-1, the complete variable domain is DSGVTQTPKHLITATGQRVTLRCSPRSGDLSVYWYQQSLDQGLQFLIQYYNGEERAKGNILERFSAQQFPDLHSELNLSSLELGDSALYFCASSVGRETEAFFGQGTRLTVV.

The chain has TRBV19 and TRBJ2-5; the match to TRBD1 covers 8 bases. This CDR3 is 14 amino acids long. Unmatched junction bases numbered 6, after V lost 5 bases and J lost 4 bases. The germline CDR1 and CDR2 sequences are LNHDA and SQIVND (reference sequence). The DNA of the CDR3 is TGTGCCAGTAGTGAAACAGGGGGTAGAGAGACCCAGTACTTC. Translated, it gives CASSETGGRETQYF.

The chain has TRBV28 and TRBJ1-1, with a weak D call TRBD1 (5 bases). Germline V gives CDR1 MDHEN, CDR2 SYDVKM. V lost 11 bases to trimming and J lost 0 bases, with 13 bases between them. The CDR3 spans 13 residues. The DNA for the CDR3 is TGTGCCGTAAGGACACAAATGAACACTGAAGCTTTCTTT. This encodes CAVRTQMNTEAFF. The full variable domain, rest sourced from reference TRBV28 and TRBJ1-1, is DVKVTQSSRYLVKRTGEKVFLECVQDMDHENMFWYRQDPGLGLRLIYFSYDVKMKEKGDIPEGYSVSREKKERFSLILESASTNQTSMYLCAVRTQMNTEAFFGQGTRLTVV.

CDR3 nucleotides: TGTGCCAGCAGCCAACCGGGACAATCCTACAATGAGCAGTTCTTC. Amino acid sequence: CASSQPGQSYNEQFF. The chain links TRBV4-2 to TRBJ2-1; D may be TRBD1 (6 bases). Trimming took off 2 bases at V and 1 base at J, with 9 bases between the two ends. Germline V gene sequence: CDR1 LGHNA, CDR2 YNFKEQ. This CDR3 is built from 15 residues.

The chain recombines TRBV27 with TRBJ2-7, with a possible D match to TRBD1 (5 bases). The CDR3 totals 14 residues. In germline, CDR1 is MNHEY, CDR2 SMNVEV (reference sequence). Trimming stripped 4 bases from V and 6 bases from J, with 16 bases between. This CDR3 reads CASSYKDPQGEQYF. In DNA, the CDR3 is TGTGCCAGCAGTTATAAAGACCCTCAGGGCGAGCAGTACTTC.

This sequence joins TRBV2 and TRBJ2-2; no clear D gene. Looked up from germline, CDR1 is SNHLY and CDR2 is FYNNEI. There are 14 residues in the CDR3. V was pared by 3 bases and J by 7 bases, with 12 bases between. CDR3 region: CASSEQAQSGELFF. In DNA form, the CDR3 reads TGTGCCAGCAGTGAGCAAGCCCAAAGCGGGGAGCTGTTTTTT.

This clone turned up a few times. This chain connects TRBV19 to TRBJ1-1; 7 positions agree with TRBD1. Unmatched junction bases numbered 9, after V lost 7 bases and J lost 4 bases. Germline CDR1 reads LNHDA; CDR2 reads SQIVND (reference sequence). The CDR3 totals 14 residues. In nucleotides, the CDR3 is TGTGCCAGTACTCTAACAGGGGTAGGCACTGAAGCTTTCTTT. This codes for CASTLTGVGTEAFF.

The chain uses TRBV18 and TRBJ1-1; 8 bases are shared with TRBD1. The germline gives CDR1 KGHSH, CDR2 LQKENI. V lost 5 bases, J lost 3 bases, and 8 bases stayed unmatched. The CDR3 consists of 15 residues. For the CDR3, the DNA is TGTGCCAGCTCAGTCCACAGGGGGGCGGACACTGAAGCTTTCTTT. It is translated as CASSVHRGADTEAFF.

This clone showed up just a few times. CDR3 nucleotide sequence: TGTGCCAGCAGCTTAGAGGTTGCGGGACTAGCGATCAATGAGCAGTTCTTC. Amino acids: CASSLEVAGLAINEQFF. V is TRBV7-8 and J is TRBJ2-1, with TRBD2 matching 10 bases. V shed 1 base and J 6 bases; nucleotides not matched to a gene: 9. Per germline, CDR1 SGHVS and CDR2 FQNEAQ. CDR3 length equals 17 residues.

This sequence joins TRBV15 and TRBJ2-1, with 13 bases aligning to TRBD2. The ends lost 0 bases at V and 7 bases at J; junction bases unmatched: 12. CDR3 length: 19 amino acids. CDR1 LNHNV and CDR2 YYDKDF come from the germline V gene (reference sequence). Here the CDR3 reads CATSRDLLPGLAGKNEQFF. The CDR3 DNA sequence: TGTGCCACCAGCAGAGATCTGCTCCCGGGACTAGCGGGGAAGAATGAGCAGTTCTTC.

This clone was seen more than once but under ten times. The V and J genes are TRBV10-3 and TRBJ2-1; 8 nucleotides line up with TRBD2. Unmatched junction bases numbered 10, after V lost 6 bases and J lost 6 bases. This CDR3 region has 15 residues. Germline lookup yields CDR1 ENHRY and CDR2 SYGVKD. CDR3 region: CAISPGGGPSNEQFF. The CDR3 bases are TGTGCCATCAGCCCCGGGGGGGGACCTTCCAATGAGCAGTTCTTC.

This clone was detected a few times. At one boundary the junction diverges from the germline segment, which might be a read error. Different DNA sequences within this sample yield the same CDR3. The chain has TRBV7-2 and TRBJ2-1, with 13 bases fitting TRBD2. This CDR3 is 15 amino acids long. In germline, CDR1 is SGHTA, CDR2 FQGNSA. The chain's CDR3 is CASSQLAGGYNEQFF. The CDR3 nucleotides are TGCGCCAGCAGCCAACTAGCGGGAGGGTACAATGAGCAGTTCTTC.

J is TRBJ2-5 and V is TRBV5-1; D uncertain. Trimming took off 0 bases at V and 1 base at J, with 4 bases between the two ends. This CDR3 spans 13 amino acids. The germline gives CDR1 SGHRS, CDR2 YFSETQ. The CDR3 protein is CASSLVRQETQYF. For the CDR3, the DNA is TGCGCCAGCAGCTTGGTCCGCCAAGAGACCCAGTACTTC.